This TCR beta chain was found in a study of T cell repertoires in cytomegalovirus infection. Study overall: Researchers turned to recently identified HLA-C-restricted CMV epitopes as well as well-studied HLA-B-restricted ones. Based on public TCR beta signatures, there were indications of CMV infection and of a matching HLA type.

Whole-study results and caveats: HLA-C-restricted CMV clonotypes gave the most frequent clonotype in two of eight donors. Cumulative frequency of public TCR beta families picked out carriers of CMV plus the relevant HLA.

CDR1 MNHNS and CDR2 SASEGT come from the germline V gene. The length of the CDR3 is 12 residues. V lost 6 bases and J lost 4, with 9 bases in between. Using its own MiXCR run on the reads, TCRdb lists one record per CDR3 protein. The sample records about 500,000 distinct CDR3 sequences, roughly a third being singletons. Regarding this clonotype: Its antigen is unknown.

The clonotype comes from a human donor in good health (CMV status not recorded). Some clones in this sample may be carry-over from other donors' samples. V gene TRBV6-1 combines with J gene TRBJ1-1; D ambiguous. The material sequenced was cultured PBMCs, taken from culture after CMV antigen stimulation. The CDR3 DNA reads as TGTGCCAGCAGACCAGGCCCCACTGAAGCTTTCTTT. It encodes CASRPGPTEAFF.